This entry lists 7 T cell receptor beta chains sequenced from one sample in a study of blood T cells in healthy people across ages. The use of a sample-barcoded 5' primer and a J-beta primer mix characterized a second PCR of roughly 6 to 11 cycles. MiXCR, applied by TCRdb to the 5' RACE reads, yields one record per CDR3 protein. The repertoire includes hundreds of thousands of distinct CDR3 sequences, around 54% of them detected once, and 30% to 40% sits in the top ten. Sequencing input: blood. The receptor source for this set is a man in his sixties in good health.

CDR3 nucleotide sequence: TGTGCCAGCAGAGGCAGGGCCCAAGAGACCCAGTACTTC. The encoded protein is CASRGRAQETQYF. This chain connects TRBV2 to TRBJ2-5; a weak D match, TRBD1 (5 bases). Trimming stripped 6 bases from V and 1 base from J, with 9 bases between. Germline-derived CDR1 and CDR2 are SNHLY and FYNNEI. The CDR3 spans 13 residues. Drawing the rest from reference TRBV2 and TRBJ2-5, the complete variable domain is EPEVTQTPSHQVTQMGQEVILRCVPISNHLYFYWYRQILGQKVEFLVSFYNNEISEKSEIFDDQFSVERPDGSNFTLKIRSTKLEDSAMYFCASRGRAQETQYFGPGTRLLVL.

The CDR3 spells CASSQVAGGSYGYTF. The CDR3 nucleotides read TGTGCCAGCAGCCAAGTCGCCGGCGGATCCTATGGCTACACCTTC. The J gene is TRBJ1-2, the V gene TRBV3-1; D unresolved. This CDR3 comprises 15 residues. Germline loops: CDR1 LGHDT, CDR2 YNNKEL (reference sequence). The ends were cut back, 1 base at V and 4 bases at J, with 13 bases in the middle.

The J gene is TRBJ2-7, the V gene TRBV20-1; 7 nucleotides align to TRBD2. Near its end, the DNA agrees better with TRBJ2-5, so the J call may be wrong. CDR3 size: 13 residues. CDR1 is DFQATT, CDR2 SNEGSKA, per germline (reference sequence). CDR3 sequence reads: CSARTGLWGTQYF. Written as DNA, the CDR3 is TGCAGTGCTAGAACGGGACTATGGGGGACCCAGTACTTC.

The chain uses TRBV4-1 and TRBJ1-2; D is unclear. The germline V gene has CDR1 MGHRA and CDR2 YSYEKL. Trimming left V 1 base short and J 7 bases short, with 10 bases between. This CDR3 comprises 13 residues. The CDR3 region has the DNA TGCGCCAGCAGCCAAGTTAAGTCAGGTGGCTACACCTTC. This sequence encodes CASSQVKSGGYTF.

V and J are TRBV6-5 and TRBJ2-5; D remains ambiguous. V was clipped by 7 bases and J by 7 bases, with 13 bases between them. The V gene's germline CDR1 is MNHEY and CDR2 SVGAGI. This CDR3 region has 12 residues. CDR3: CASIDRTATQYF. CDR3 nucleotides: TGTGCCAGCATTGATCGGACGGCGACCCAGTACTTC.

This clonotype occurred once. This chain links TRBV6-5 with TRBJ2-2, with TRBD1 identical over 7 bases. The V gene end was trimmed by 4 bases and the J gene end by 8 bases; junction bases not matched to a gene: 4. The CDR3 contains 13 residues. Germline V gene lookup returns CDR1 MNHEY and CDR2 SVGAGI. The CDR3 DNA reads as TGTGCCAGCAGTTCATACAGGGGAGGGGAGCTGTTTTTT. The encoded protein is CASSSYRGGELFF.

The J gene is TRBJ2-5, the V gene TRBV10-3, with D maybe TRBD2 (5 bases). The DNA end lines up better with TRBJ2-7; the J call may be wrong. This CDR3 has 13 amino acids. Germline-derived CDR1 and CDR2 are ENHRY and SYGVKD. The CDR3 sequence is CAISEARGYEQYF. In DNA form, the CDR3 reads TGTGCCATCAGTGAGGCTCGGGGTTACGAGCAGTACTTC.